A single sample is the source of the 21 T cell receptor beta chains below, sequenced in a study of cytomegalovirus exposure and HLA in healthy donors (TCRdb year 2017). The receptor library was made with the immunoSEQ multiplex PCR assay. The multiplex PCR relied on a mix of 60 forward primers for TCR Vbeta segments and 13 reverse primers for TCR Jbeta segments. The table comes from immuneACCESS by way of TCRdb, which keeps in-frame sequences with V and J called. Part of the clones is missing from these tables; in studies checked, under half for an unresolved V gene and the rest for unknown reasons. Counted in this sample were roughly 150,000 clones; around four fifths of them appeared once. Approximately 1.3% of the sample goes to the ten largest clones. Sequencing input: PBMCs. The receptors stem from a man aged 30 to 45 in good health and CMV-seronegative.

The chain is built from TRBV9 and TRBJ2-5, with 8 bases fitting TRBD2. This CDR3 contains 16 residues. Per the germline V gene, CDR1 is SGDLS and CDR2 is YYNGEE. V was clipped by 0 bases and J by 1 base; unmatched bases: 5. The CDR3 sequence: CASSVGTSGAQETQYF. DNA of the CDR3: TGTGCCAGCAGCGTAGGTACTAGCGGTGCCCAAGAGACCCAGTACTTC.

The chain recombines TRBV13 with TRBJ2-7; 11 nucleotides match TRBD1. Germline lookup yields CDR1 PRHDT and CDR2 FYEKMQ (reference sequence). The CDR3 consists of 16 residues. The J segment lost 0 bases and the V segment lost 5 bases, leaving 6 bases of the junction unmatched. CDR3 amino acids: CASSPWDRGNSYEQYF. CDR3 coding DNA: TGTGCCAGCAGCCCATGGGACAGGGGGAACTCCTACGAGCAGTACTTC.

The chain recombines TRBV6-5 with TRBJ1-1; TRBD1 matches 7 bases. V dropped 6 bases and J dropped 5; count of bases not matched to a gene: 3. The CDR3 totals 12 residues. The germline V gene encodes CDR1 MNHEY and CDR2 SVGAGI. CDR3 DNA sequence: TGTGCCAGCAGCCTGACAGGGACTGAAGCTTTCTTT. It codes for CASSLTGTEAFF.

This clone was observed a handful of times. V gene TRBV28 combines with J gene TRBJ1-4; maybe TRBD1 (6 bases). This CDR3 is built from 15 residues. Per the germline V gene, CDR1 is MDHEN and CDR2 is SYDVKM. V was shortened by 7 bases and J by 5 bases, with 17 bases between the two germline ends. CDR3 in amino acids: CASKTTGRGNEKLFF. CDR3 sequence (DNA): TGTGCCAGCAAGACTACTGGGAGGGGGAATGAAAAACTGTTTTTT.

This chain uses TRBV11-2 with TRBJ2-7; possible D gene TRBD1, 5 bases. The CDR3 loop spans 18 amino acids. Deletions cut 0 bases from V and 5 bases from J, with 23 bases between. Germline CDR1 SGHAT, CDR2 FQNNGV. CDR3 region: CASSLDLQDRAPIHEQYF. The CDR3 nucleotides read TGTGCCAGCAGCTTAGATCTACAGGACCGCGCCCCTATCCACGAGCAGTACTTC.

The chain links TRBV4-1 to TRBJ2-7; D remains unclear. This CDR3 is 13 amino acids long. V lost 2 bases and J lost 3, with 8 bases in between. Germline loops: CDR1 MGHRA, CDR2 YSYEKL. In DNA form, the CDR3 reads TGCGCCAGCAGCCAAAATCCTAACTACGAGCAGTACTTC. Its protein product is CASSQNPNYEQYF.

There are a few counts of this clone. The rearrangement joins TRBV6-6 to TRBJ1-5, with D unclear. Trimming left V 4 bases short and J 0 bases short, with 7 bases between. The germline V gene has CDR1 MNHNY and CDR2 SVGAGI (reference sequence). There are 14 residues in the CDR3. The CDR3 protein is CASSWSDSNQPQHF. The CDR3 DNA reads TGTGCCAGCAGTTGGTCAGATAGCAATCAGCCCCAGCATTTT.

The chain employs TRBV2 and TRBJ2-7; D gene uncertain. Germline V lookup: CDR1 SNHLY, CDR2 FYNNEI. This CDR3 spans 13 amino acids. Trimming stripped 1 base from V and 3 bases from J, with 7 bases between. This chain's CDR3 is CASSEGPYYEQYF. The CDR3 bases are TGTGCCAGCAGTGAAGGGCCATACTACGAGCAGTACTTC. Based on the CDR3 plus reference TRBV2 and TRBJ2-7, the full variable domain is EPEVTQTPSHQVTQMGQEVILRCVPISNHLYFYWYRQILGQKVEFLVSFYNNEISEKSEIFDDQFSVERPDGSNFTLKIRSTKLEDSAMYFCASSEGPYYEQYFGPGTRLTVT.

This chain joins TRBV5-6 and TRBJ2-7; no reliable D call. This CDR3 is 13 amino acids long. Germline CDR1 and CDR2: SGHDT and YYEEEE. Trimming left V 0 bases short and J 4 bases short, with 8 bases between. The CDR3 DNA sequence: TGTGCCAGCAGCTTGGACAGTCAATACGAGCAGTACTTC. It yields the protein CASSLDSQYEQYF.

The genes are TRBV4-1 and TRBJ2-7, with 9 bases identical to TRBD2. The CDR3 covers 15 residues. Per the germline V gene, CDR1 is MGHRA and CDR2 is YSYEKL. With 1 base clipped from V and 7 bases from J, the junction kept 8 bases outside the gene matches. The CDR3 loop is CASSQGPSGMREQYF. The CDR3 DNA is TGCGCCAGCAGCCAAGGTCCTAGCGGGATGAGAGAGCAGTACTTC.

This chain connects TRBV5-1 to TRBJ2-5, with 9 bases matching TRBD1. Germline V CDR1 and CDR2: SGHRS, YFSETQ. The J segment lost 5 bases and the V segment lost 4 bases, leaving 3 bases of the junction unmatched. The CDR3 loop spans 13 amino acids. The CDR3 coding sequence is TGCGCCAGCAGCAGGGACAGGGTGGAGACCCAGTACTTC. Translating it yields CASSRDRVETQYF.

The gene calls are TRBV28 and TRBJ1-5; tentative D call: TRBD1 (6 bases). With 5 bases removed from V and 6 bases from J, the gap between germline ends came to 8 bases. The CDR3 totals 12 residues. Germline loops: CDR1 MDHEN, CDR2 SYDVKM. The CDR3 spells CASSVTGQPQHF. The CDR3 nucleotides are TGTGCCAGCAGTGTGACAGGTCAGCCCCAGCATTTT.

The chain couples TRBV7-2 to TRBJ2-3, with 7 positions matching TRBD1. The V gene's germline CDR1 is SGHTA and CDR2 FQGNSA. The CDR3 contains 14 residues. V dropped 1 base and J dropped 4; count of bases not matched to a gene: 2. The CDR3 spells CASSLGGGPDTQYF. The CDR3, as DNA: TGTGCCAGCAGCTTAGGAGGGGGCCCAGATACGCAGTATTTT.

J is TRBJ1-1 and V is TRBV28, with a possible D match to TRBD1 (6 bases). This CDR3 has 14 amino acids. Germline V gene lookup returns CDR1 MDHEN and CDR2 SYDVKM. The V gene lost 7 bases and the J gene lost 5 bases, with 17 bases spanning the gap. The CDR3 DNA follows: TGTGCCAGCAAAACCCAGGGGCGAGGTACTGAAGCTTTCTTT. This codes for CASKTQGRGTEAFF.

This chain joins TRBV2 and TRBJ1-1; D is undetermined. V dropped 6 bases and J dropped 5 bases, with 19 bases sitting between them. This CDR3 comprises 15 residues. Germline V gene sequence: CDR1 SNHLY, CDR2 FYNNEI. The CDR3, as DNA: TGTGCCAGCAGCGCGGGTTTTACGGTGGGAACTGAAGCTTTCTTT. Translating gives CASSAGFTVGTEAFF.

This clone was detected only once. The chain links TRBV18 to TRBJ2-1; TRBD1 agrees at 7 bases. The germline V gene encodes CDR1 KGHSH and CDR2 LQKENI. CDR3 length equals 16 residues. V lost 1 base, J lost 4 bases, and 7 bases stayed unmatched. CDR3 residues: CASSPQMAGGYNEQFF. For the CDR3, the DNA is TGTGCCAGCTCACCACAGATGGCAGGGGGTTACAATGAGCAGTTCTTC.

This chain uses TRBV4-3 with TRBJ1-2, with 10 bases identical to TRBD1. Trimming cost V 0 bases and J 2 bases; bases outside gene matches: 9. This CDR3 is 18 amino acids long. Germline lookup yields CDR1 LGHNA and CDR2 YSLEER. The CDR3 here is CASSQDPLDRGRNYGYTF. In DNA form, the CDR3 reads TGCGCCAGCAGCCAAGACCCGCTCGACAGGGGGCGAAACTATGGCTACACCTTC.

V gene TRBV7-2 combines with J gene TRBJ2-5; possible D gene TRBD1, 7 bases. Trimming left V 0 bases short and J 2 bases short, with 16 bases between. This CDR3 has 17 residues. The germline V gene has CDR1 SGHTA and CDR2 FQGNSA. The CDR3 DNA is TGTGCCAGCAGCTTAGCAAAACTAGCAGGGGGACAAGAGACCCAGTACTTC. Protein sequence: CASSLAKLAGGQETQYF.

The gene calls are TRBV5-1 and TRBJ2-1, with 7 bases lining up with TRBD2. V shed 4 bases and J 7 bases; nucleotides not matched to a gene: 8. The CDR3 contains 14 residues. Germline V gene sequence: CDR1 SGHRS, CDR2 YFSETQ. Here the CDR3 DNA reads TGCGCCAGCAGCCTCGGACTAGGGTGGAATGAGCAGTTCTTC. Encoded protein: CASSLGLGWNEQFF.

This clone was recorded a few times. J is TRBJ2-1 and V is TRBV10-1; D perhaps matches TRBD1 (6 bases). CDR1 is WNHNN, CDR2 SYGVQD, per germline (reference sequence). With 9 bases removed from V and 3 bases from J, the gap between germline ends came to 15 bases. CDR3 length: 14 residues. Here the CDR3 DNA reads TGCGCCAGAAGAGAGGGCAGGGGCTACAATGAGCAGTTCTTC. Encoded protein: CARREGRGYNEQFF.

The V gene is TRBV29-1, the J gene TRBJ2-5, with 9 positions matching TRBD2. With V trimmed by 4 bases and J by 3 bases, 6 bases remained unmatched. The CDR3 spans 14 residues. Germline CDR1 and CDR2: SQVTM and ANQGSEA. The chain's CDR3 is CSVGASGAKETQYF. CDR3 nucleotides: TGCAGCGTTGGGGCTAGCGGGGCCAAAGAGACCCAGTACTTC.